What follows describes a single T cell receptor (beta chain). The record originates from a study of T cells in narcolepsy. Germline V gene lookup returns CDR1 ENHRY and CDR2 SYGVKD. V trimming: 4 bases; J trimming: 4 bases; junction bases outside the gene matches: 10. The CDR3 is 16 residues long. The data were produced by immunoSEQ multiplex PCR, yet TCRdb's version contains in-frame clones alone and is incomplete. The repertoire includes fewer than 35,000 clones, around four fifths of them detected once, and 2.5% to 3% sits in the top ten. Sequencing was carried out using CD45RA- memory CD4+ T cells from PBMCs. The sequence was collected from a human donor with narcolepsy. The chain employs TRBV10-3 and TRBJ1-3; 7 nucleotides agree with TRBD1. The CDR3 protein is CAISAGRDRVGNTIYF. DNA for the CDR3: TGTGCCATCAGTGCCGGGCGGGACAGAGTGGGAAACACCATATATTTT.